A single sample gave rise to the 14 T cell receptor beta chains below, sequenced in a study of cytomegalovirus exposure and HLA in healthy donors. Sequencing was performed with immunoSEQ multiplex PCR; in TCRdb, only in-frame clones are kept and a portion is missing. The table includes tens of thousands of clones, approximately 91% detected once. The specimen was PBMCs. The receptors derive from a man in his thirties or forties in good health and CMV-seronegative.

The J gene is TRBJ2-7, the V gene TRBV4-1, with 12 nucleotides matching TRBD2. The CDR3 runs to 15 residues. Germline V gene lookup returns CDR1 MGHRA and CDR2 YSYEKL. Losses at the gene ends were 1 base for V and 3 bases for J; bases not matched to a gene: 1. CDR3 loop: CASSQGTSGIYEQYF. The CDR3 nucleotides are TGCGCCAGCAGCCAAGGGACTAGCGGGATCTACGAGCAGTACTTC.

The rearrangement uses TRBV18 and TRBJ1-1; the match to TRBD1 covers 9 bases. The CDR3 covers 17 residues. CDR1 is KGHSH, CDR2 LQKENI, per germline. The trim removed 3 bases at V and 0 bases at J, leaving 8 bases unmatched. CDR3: CASSPRDRVQVNTEAFF. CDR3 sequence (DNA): TGTGCCAGCTCACCTAGGGACAGGGTCCAGGTGAACACTGAAGCTTTCTTT.

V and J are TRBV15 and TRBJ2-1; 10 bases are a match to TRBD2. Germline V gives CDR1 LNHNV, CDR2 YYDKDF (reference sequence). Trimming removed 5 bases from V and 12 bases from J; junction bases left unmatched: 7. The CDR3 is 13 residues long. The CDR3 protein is CATSLTWTSGQFF. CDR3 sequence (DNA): TGTGCCACCAGCCTTACGTGGACTAGCGGGCAGTTCTTC. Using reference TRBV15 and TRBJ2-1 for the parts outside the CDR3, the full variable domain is DAMVIQNPRYQVTQFGKPVTLSCSQTLNHNVMYWYQQKSSQAPKLLFHYYDKDFNNEADTPDNFQSRRPNTSFCFLDIRSPGLGDTAMYLCATSLTWTSGQFFGPGTRLTVL.

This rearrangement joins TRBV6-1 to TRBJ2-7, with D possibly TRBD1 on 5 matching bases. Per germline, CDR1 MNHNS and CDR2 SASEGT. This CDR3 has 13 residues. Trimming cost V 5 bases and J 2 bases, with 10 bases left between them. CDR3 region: CASSRPGTYEQYF. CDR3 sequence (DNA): TGTGCCAGCAGTCGTCCAGGGACCTACGAGCAGTACTTC.

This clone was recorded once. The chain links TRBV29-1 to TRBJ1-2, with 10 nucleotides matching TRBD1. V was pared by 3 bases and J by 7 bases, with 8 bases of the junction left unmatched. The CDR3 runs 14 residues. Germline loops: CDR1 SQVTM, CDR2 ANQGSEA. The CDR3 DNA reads TGCAGCGTTGATAGAGGACAGGGGGATCGTGGCTACACCTTC. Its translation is CSVDRGQGDRGYTF.

This chain's CDR3 is CASSPRWEGNYEQYF. The CDR3 region has the DNA TGTGCCAGCAGCCCTCGCTGGGAGGGTAACTACGAGCAGTACTTC. This rearrangement joins TRBV4-2 to TRBJ2-7; 7 nucleotides line up with TRBD2. Germline V gene data show CDR1 as LGHNA and CDR2 as YNFKEQ. J lost 3 bases, V lost 4 bases, and 9 bases had no gene match. This CDR3 spans 15 amino acids.

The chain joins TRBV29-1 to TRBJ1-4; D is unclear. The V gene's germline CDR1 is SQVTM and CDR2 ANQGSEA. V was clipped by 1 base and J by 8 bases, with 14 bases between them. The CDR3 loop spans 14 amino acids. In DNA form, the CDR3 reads TGCAGCGTTGAAGTCGGGTCTTACGGGGAAAAACTGTTTTTT. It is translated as CSVEVGSYGEKLFF. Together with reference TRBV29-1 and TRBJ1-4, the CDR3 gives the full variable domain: SAVISQKPSRDICQRGTSLTIQCQVDSQVTMMFWYRQQPGQSLTLIATANQGSEATYESGFVIDKFPISRPNLTFSTLTVSNMSPEDSSIYLCSVEVGSYGEKLFFGSGTQLSVL.

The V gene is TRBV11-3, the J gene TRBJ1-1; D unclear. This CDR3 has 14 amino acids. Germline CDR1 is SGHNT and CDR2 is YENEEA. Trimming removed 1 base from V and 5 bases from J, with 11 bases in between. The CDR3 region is CASSLGVTGTEAFF. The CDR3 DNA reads TGTGCCAGCAGCTTAGGGGTCACGGGAACTGAAGCTTTCTTT.

As DNA, the CDR3 is TGTGCCAGCAGTTTATCGGGGCGCAGGGGGGCAAACCAAGAGACCCAGTACTTC. Amino acid sequence: CASSLSGRRGANQETQYF. The rearrangement joins TRBV27 to TRBJ2-5; possibly TRBD1 for D (7 bases). Germline V gives CDR1 MNHEY, CDR2 SMNVEV (reference sequence). The V end lost 0 bases, the J end lost 0 bases, and 17 bases lay between the germline ends. The length of the CDR3 is 18 residues.

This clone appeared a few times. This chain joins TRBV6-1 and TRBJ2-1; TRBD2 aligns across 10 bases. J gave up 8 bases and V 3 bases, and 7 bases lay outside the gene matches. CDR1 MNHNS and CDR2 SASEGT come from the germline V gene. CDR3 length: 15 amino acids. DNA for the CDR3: TGTGCCAGCAGTGATAGTCCTAGCGGGAGAGATGAGCAGTTCTTC. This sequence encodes CASSDSPSGRDEQFF.

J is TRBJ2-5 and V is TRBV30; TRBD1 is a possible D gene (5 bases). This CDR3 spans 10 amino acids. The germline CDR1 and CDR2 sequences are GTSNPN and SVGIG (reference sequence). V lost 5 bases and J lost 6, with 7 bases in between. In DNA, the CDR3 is TGTGCCTGGTCAGGGAAGACCCAGTACTTC. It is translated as CAWSGKTQYF.

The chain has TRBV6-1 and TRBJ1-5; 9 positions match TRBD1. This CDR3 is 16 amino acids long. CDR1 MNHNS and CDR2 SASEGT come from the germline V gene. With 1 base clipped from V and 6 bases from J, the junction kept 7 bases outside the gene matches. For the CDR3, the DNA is TGTGCCAGCAGTGAAGGGGCGGGGACAGGGCTTCAGCCCCAGCATTTT. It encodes CASSEGAGTGLQPQHF.

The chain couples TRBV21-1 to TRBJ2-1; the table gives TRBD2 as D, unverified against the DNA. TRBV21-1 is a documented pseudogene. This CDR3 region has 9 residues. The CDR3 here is CASSGDSFF. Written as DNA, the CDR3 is TGTGCCAGCAGCGGAGATTCGTTCTTC.

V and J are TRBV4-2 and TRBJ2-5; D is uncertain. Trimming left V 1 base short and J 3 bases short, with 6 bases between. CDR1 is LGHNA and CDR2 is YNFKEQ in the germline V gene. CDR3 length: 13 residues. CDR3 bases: TGTGCCAGCAGCCAAGTAGACAAAGAGACCCAGTACTTC. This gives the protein CASSQVDKETQYF.